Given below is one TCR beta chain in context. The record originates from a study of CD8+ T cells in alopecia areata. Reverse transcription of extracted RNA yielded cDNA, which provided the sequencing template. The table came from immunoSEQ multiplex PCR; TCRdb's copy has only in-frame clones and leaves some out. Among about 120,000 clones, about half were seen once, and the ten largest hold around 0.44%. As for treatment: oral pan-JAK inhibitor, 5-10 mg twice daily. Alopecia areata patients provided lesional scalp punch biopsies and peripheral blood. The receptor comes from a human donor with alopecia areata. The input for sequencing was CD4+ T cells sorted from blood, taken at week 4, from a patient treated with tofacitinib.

The CDR3, as DNA: TGTGCCAGCAGCTTAGGGTGGAACACTGAAGCTTTCTTT. It codes for CASSLGWNTEAFF. The rearrangement joins TRBV7-9 to TRBJ1-1; D not certain. The germline V gene has CDR1 SEHNR and CDR2 FQNEAQ (reference sequence). This CDR3 spans 13 amino acids. The ends were cut back, 1 base at V and 1 base at J, with 4 bases in the middle.